This T cell receptor (beta chain) was captured by sequencing in a study of cytomegalovirus exposure and HLA in healthy donors. This clone was counted a few times. 60 Vbeta and 13 Jbeta primers were used in PCR. TCRdb keeps only in-frame clones here, not all; method: immunoSEQ multiplex PCR. The data hold 130,000 to 150,000 clones, with about 82% observed a single time. The germline V gene has CDR1 MNHEY and CDR2 SMNVEV (reference sequence). Deletions cut 0 bases from V and 8 bases from J, with 16 bases between. The CDR3 spans 16 residues. This TCR was sampled from a male donor in good health and CMV-seronegative. The rearrangement joins TRBV27 to TRBJ1-4, with D maybe TRBD1 (6 bases). The sequenced material came from PBMCs. The CDR3 region has the DNA TGTGCCAGCAGTTTATCCGTACGGGGGGGCGACGAAAAACTGTTTTTT. It is translated as CASSLSVRGGDEKLFF.